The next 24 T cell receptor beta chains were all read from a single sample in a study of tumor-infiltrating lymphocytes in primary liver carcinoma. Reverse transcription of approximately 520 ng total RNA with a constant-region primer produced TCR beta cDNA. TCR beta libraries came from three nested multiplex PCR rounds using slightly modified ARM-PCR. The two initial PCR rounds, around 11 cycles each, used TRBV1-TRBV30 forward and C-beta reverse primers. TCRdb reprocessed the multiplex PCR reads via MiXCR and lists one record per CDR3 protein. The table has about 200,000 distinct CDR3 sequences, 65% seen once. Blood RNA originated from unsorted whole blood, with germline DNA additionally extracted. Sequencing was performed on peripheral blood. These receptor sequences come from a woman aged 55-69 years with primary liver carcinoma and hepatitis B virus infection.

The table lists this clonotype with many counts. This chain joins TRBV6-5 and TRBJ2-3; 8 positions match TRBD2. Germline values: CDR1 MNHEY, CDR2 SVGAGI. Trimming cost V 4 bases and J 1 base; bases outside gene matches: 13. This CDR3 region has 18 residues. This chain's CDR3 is CASSSSRAGGLGTDTQYF. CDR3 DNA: TGTGCCAGCAGTTCCTCTCGTGCGGGAGGCCTCGGCACAGATACGCAGTATTTT.

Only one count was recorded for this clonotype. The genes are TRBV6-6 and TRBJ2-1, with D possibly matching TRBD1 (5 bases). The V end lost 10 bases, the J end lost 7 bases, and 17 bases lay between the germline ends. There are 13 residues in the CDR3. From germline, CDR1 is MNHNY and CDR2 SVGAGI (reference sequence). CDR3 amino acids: CATRAYAWNEQFF. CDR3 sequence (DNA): TGTGCCACCAGGGCGTATGCGTGGAATGAGCAGTTCTTC.

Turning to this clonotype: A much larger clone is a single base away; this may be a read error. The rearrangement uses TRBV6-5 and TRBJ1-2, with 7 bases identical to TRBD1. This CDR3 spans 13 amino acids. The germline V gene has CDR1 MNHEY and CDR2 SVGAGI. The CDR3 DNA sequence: TGTGCCAGCAGCTTGGGACAGAACTATGGCTCCACCTTC. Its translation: CASSLGQNYGSTF.

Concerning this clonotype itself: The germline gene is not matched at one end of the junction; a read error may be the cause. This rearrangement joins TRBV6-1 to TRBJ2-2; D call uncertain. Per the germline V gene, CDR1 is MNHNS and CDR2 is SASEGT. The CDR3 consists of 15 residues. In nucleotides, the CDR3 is TGTGCCTGCAGTTACGACCAAATTGGCACCGGGGAGCTGTTTTTT. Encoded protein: CACSYDQIGTGELFF.

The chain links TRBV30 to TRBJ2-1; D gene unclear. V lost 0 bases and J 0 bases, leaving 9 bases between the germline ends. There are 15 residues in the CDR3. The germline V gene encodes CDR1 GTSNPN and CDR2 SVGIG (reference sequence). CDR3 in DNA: TGTGCCTGGAGTGTGGGAACCAGCTCCTACAATGAGCAGTTCTTC. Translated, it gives CAWSVGTSSYNEQFF.

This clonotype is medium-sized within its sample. CDR3 coding DNA: TGTGCCAGCAGCGGGACTAGCGGCTACAATGAGCAGTTCTTC. This encodes CASSGTSGYNEQFF. The chain links TRBV11-1 to TRBJ2-1, with 11 bases that match TRBD2. Unmatched junction bases numbered 0, after V lost 5 bases and J lost 3 bases. The CDR3 sequence is 14 residues long. CDR1 and CDR2 (germline): SGHAT, FQDESV (reference sequence).

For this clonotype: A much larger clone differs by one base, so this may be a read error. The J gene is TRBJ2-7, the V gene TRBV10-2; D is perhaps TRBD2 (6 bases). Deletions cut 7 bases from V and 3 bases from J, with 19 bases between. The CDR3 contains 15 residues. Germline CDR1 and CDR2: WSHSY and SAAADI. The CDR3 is CASTQELSGHYEQYF. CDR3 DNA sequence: TGCGCCAGCACACAGGAACTTAGCGGCCACTACGAGCAGTACTTC.

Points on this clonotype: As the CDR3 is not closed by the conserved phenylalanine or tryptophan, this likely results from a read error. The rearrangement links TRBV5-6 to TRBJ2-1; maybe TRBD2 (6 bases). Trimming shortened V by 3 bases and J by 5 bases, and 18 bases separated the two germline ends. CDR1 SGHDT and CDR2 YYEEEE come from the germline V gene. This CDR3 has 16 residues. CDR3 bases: TGTGCCAGCAGCTGGGTGACTAGTAGGTCGCACAATGAGCAGTTCGTC. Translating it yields CASSWVTSRSHNEQFV.

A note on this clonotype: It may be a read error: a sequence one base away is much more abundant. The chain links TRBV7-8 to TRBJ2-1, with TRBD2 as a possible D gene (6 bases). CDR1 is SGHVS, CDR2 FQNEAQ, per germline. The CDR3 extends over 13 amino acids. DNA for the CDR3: TGTGCCAGCTCGCGGGGTTCCTTCAATGAGCAGTTCTTC. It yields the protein CASSRGSFNEQFF.

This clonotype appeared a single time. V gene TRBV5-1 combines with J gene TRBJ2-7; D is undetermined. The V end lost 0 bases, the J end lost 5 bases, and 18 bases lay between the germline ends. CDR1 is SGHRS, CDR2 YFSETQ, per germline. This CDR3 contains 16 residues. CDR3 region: CASSLAHYREFHEQYF. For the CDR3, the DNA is TGCGCCAGCAGCTTGGCCCACTACCGAGAGTTCCACGAGCAGTACTTC. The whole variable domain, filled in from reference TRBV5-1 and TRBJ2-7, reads KAGVTQTPRYLIKTRGQQVTLSCSPISGHRSVSWYQQTPGQGLQFLFEYFSETQRNKGNFPGRFSGRQFSNSRSEMNVSTLELGDSALYLCASSLAHYREFHEQYFGPGTRLTVT.

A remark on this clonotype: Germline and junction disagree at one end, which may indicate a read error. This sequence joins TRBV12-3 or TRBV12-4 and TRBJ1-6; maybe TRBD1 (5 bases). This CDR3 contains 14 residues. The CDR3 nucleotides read TGTGCCAGCAGTCTGACAGTGGGTGGTTCACCCCCCCACTTT. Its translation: CASSLTVGGSPPHF.

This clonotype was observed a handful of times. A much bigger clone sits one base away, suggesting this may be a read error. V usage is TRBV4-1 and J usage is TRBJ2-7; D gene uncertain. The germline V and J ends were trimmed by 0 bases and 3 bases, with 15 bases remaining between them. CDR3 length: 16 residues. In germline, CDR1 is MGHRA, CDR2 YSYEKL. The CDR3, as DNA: TGCGCCAGCAGCCAAGATTTTGTGGGAACCTTCTACGAGCAGTACTTC. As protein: CASSQDFVGTFYEQYF.

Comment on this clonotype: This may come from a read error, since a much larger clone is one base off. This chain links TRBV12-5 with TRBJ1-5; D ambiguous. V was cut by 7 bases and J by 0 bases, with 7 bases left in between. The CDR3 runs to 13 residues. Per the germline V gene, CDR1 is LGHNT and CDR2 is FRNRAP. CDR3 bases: TGTGCTAGTGCCCCTAGTAGCAATCAGCCCCAGCATTTT. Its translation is CASAPSSNQPQHF.

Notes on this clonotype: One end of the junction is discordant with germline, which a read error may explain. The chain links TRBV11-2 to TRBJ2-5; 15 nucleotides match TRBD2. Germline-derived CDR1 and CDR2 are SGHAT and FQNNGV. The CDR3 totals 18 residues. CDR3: CASCSRTSGGEGQKTQYF. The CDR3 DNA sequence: TGTGCCAGCTGCTCCCGGACTAGCGGGGGGGAGGGGCAGAAGACCCAATACTTC.

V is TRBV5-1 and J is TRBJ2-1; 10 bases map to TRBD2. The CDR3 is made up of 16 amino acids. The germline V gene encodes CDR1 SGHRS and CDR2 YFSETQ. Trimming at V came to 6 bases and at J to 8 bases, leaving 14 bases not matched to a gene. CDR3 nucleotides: TGCGCCAGCAACTTTCAAGCGGGAGGGCCTAAGGATGAGCAGTTCTTC. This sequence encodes CASNFQAGGPKDEQFF.

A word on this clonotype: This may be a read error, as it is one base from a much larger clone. The CDR3 here is CASSVGTSPLQYF. In DNA, the CDR3 is TGTGCCAGCAGCGTTGGGACTTCCCCACTGCAGTACTTC. This rearrangement joins TRBV5-4 to TRBJ2-7, with D possibly being TRBD2 (6 bases). Trimming stripped 4 bases from V and 9 bases from J, with 17 bases between. Germline V gene sequence: CDR1 SGHNT, CDR2 YYREEE (reference sequence). CDR3 length: 13 residues.

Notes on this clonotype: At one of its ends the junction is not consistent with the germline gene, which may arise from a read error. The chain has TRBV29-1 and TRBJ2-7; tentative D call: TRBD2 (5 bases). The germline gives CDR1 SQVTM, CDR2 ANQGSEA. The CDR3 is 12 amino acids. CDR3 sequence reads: CSVARPGYEQYF. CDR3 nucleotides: TGTAGCGTTGCGAGGCCGGGGTACGAGCAGTACTTC.

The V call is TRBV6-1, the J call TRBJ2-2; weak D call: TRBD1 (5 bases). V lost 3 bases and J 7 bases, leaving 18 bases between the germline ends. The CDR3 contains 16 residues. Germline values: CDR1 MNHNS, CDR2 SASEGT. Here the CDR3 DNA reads TGTGCCAGCAGTGACCGTCAGGGCAATAACGACGGGGAGCTGTTTTTT. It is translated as CASSDRQGNNDGELFF.

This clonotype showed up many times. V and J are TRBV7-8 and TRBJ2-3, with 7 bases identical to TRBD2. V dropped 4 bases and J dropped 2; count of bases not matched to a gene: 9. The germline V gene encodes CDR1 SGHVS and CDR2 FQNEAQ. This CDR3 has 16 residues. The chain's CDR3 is CASSSRTSSYTDTQYF. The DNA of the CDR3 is TGTGCCAGCAGCTCAAGGACTAGTAGTTACACAGATACGCAGTATTTT.

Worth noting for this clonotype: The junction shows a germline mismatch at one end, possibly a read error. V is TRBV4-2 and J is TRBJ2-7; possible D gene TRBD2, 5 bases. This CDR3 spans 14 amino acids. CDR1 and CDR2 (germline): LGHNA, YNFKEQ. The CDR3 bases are TGTGCCAGCAGTCAAGATACCGAACTAGGCGAGCAGTACTTC. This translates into CASSQDTELGEQYF.

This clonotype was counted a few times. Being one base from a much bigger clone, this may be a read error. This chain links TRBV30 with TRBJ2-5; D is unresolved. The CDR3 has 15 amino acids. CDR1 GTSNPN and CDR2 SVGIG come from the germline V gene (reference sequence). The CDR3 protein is CPWSRPVSYQETQYF. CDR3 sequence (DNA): TGTCCCTGGAGCCGTCCAGTGTCGTACCAAGAGACCCAGTACTTC. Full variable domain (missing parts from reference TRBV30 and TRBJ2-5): SQTIHQWPATLVQPVGSPLSLECTVEGTSNPNLYWYRQAAGRGLQLLFYSVGIGQISSEVPQNLSASRPQDRQFILSSKKLLLSDSGFYLCPWSRPVSYQETQYFGPGTRLLVL.

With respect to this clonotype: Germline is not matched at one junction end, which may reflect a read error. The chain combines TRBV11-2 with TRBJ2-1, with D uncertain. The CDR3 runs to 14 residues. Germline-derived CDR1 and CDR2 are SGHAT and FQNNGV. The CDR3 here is CVSSPAGRYNEQFF. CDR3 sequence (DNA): TGTGTCAGCAGCCCCGCTGGTAGATACAATGAACAGTTCTTC.

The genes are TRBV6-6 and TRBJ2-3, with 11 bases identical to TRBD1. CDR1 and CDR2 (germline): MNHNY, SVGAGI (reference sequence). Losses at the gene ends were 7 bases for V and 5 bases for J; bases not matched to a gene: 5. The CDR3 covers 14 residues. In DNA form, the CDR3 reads TGTGCCAGCATCTACGGGACAGGGGGAGATACGCAGTATTTT. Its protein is CASIYGTGGDTQYF.

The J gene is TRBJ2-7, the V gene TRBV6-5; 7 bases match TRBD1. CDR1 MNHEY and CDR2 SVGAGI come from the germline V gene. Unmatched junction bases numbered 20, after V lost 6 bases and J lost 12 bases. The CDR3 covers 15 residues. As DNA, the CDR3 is TGTGCCAGCAGCTATACTCAGGGACAGCGGTTCGAACGGTACTTC. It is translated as CASSYTQGQRFERYF.